This T cell receptor (beta chain) stems from a study of long-term antiretroviral therapy in people with HIV. Across the whole study: In the earliest collections, sampling predates the 2015 immediate-ART recommendation by about a decade.

At the survey level, the v3.0 immunoSEQ assay was run. Only in-frame clones appear in the TCRdb table, and some are missing; sequencing was by immunoSEQ multiplex PCR. The table shows about 21,000 clones, with around 86% occurring only once. This receptor was taken from a man aged 35-49 years with HIV. The material sequenced was unsorted PBMCs, taken 0.1 years before starting antiretroviral therapy.

Here the CDR3 DNA reads TGTGCCAGCAGTACACTGGGACAGTGGGGTCAACCCCAGCATTTT. As protein: CASSTLGQWGQPQHF. The V and J genes are TRBV28 and TRBJ1-5, with TRBD1 identical over 7 bases. CDR1 is MDHEN, CDR2 SYDVKM, per germline. Trimming removed 5 bases from V and 10 bases from J; junction bases left unmatched: 14. CDR3 length: 15 amino acids.